The entry below gives a single TCR beta chain sequence along with its context. This sample is part of a study of blood T cell repertoires in COVID-19. Study background: Sites across the United States, Italy and Spain contributed samples from acute and convalescent COVID-19. Sources were T cells, B-cell-depleted T cells, or PBMCs; the material itself was cDNA or gDNA.

Per the germline V gene, CDR1 is SGDLS and CDR2 is YYNGEE. The V gene lost 3 bases and the J gene lost 1 base, with 10 bases spanning the gap. The CDR3 sequence is 14 residues long. Per the original data handling: The assay estimated nucleated cells by amplifying reference gene primers. Data came from immunoSEQ multiplex PCR; TCRdb stores just in-frame clones and leaves some out. From that table come the V and J calls and clone size; the DNA was used to work out D and trimming. Here the sample spans around 200,000 clones, about 86% being singletons. Sequenced sample: peripheral blood. The chain couples TRBV9 to TRBJ1-1, with D unresolved. The source is a woman between 50 and 59 years old with acute or convalescent COVID-19. CDR3 residues: CASSALDKNTEAFF. The DNA for the CDR3 is TGTGCCAGCAGCGCACTCGACAAGAACACTGAAGCTTTCTTT.